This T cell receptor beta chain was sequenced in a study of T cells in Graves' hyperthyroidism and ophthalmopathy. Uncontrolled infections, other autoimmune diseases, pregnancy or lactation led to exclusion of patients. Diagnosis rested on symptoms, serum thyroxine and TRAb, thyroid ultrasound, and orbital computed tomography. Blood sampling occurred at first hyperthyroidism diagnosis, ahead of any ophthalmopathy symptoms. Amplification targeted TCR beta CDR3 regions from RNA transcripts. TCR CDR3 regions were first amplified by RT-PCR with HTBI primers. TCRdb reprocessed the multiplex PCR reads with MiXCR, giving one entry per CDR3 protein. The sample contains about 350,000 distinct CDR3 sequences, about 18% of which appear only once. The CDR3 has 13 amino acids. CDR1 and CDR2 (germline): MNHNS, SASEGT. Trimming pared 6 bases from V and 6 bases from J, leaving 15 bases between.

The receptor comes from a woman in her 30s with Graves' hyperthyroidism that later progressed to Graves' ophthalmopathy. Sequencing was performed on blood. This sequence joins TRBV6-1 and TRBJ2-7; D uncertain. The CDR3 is CASSTGSVGEQYF. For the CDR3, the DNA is TGTGCCAGCAGCACTGGATCGGTCGGCGAGCAGTACTTC.